The rows below give T cell receptor beta chains drawn from one sample of a study of early T cells in non-severe SARS-CoV-2 infection. MiXCR, run by TCRdb on the 5' RACE reads, gives a single entry per CDR3 protein. The sample includes 85,000 to 100,000 distinct CDR3 sequences, around a sixth of them seen just once. Input material: whole blood. Receptors were obtained from an adult who was a healthcare worker with PCR-confirmed SARS-CoV-2 infection or an uninfected control (not recorded which). The CDR3 runs from the conserved cysteine through the conserved F or W. The order of the fields is CDR3 protein, CDR3 DNA, J gene, V gene, clone size, D gene. D genes are given only for firm matches. Rows may omit the clone size; those that give it use once, few, many or a size class.

cdr3_aa: CASSTPPGTDTQYF
cdr3_nt: TGTGCCAGCAGCACGCCCCCCGGCACAGATACGCAGTATTTT
j_call: TRBJ2-3
v_call: TRBV7-2
clone_size: NA
d_call: NA

cdr3_aa: CASSSLAGGGGEQFF
cdr3_nt: TGTGCCAGCAGTTCTTTAGCGGGGGGAGGAGGGGAGCAGTTCTTC
j_call: TRBJ2-1
v_call: TRBV27
clone_size: many
d_call: TRBD2

cdr3_aa: CASSRSGTGNTEAFF
cdr3_nt: TGTGCCAGCTCACGATCCGGGACAGGGAACACTGAAGCTTTCTTT
j_call: TRBJ1-1
v_call: TRBV18
clone_size: NA
d_call: TRBD1

cdr3_aa: CASSEREKDEQYF
cdr3_nt: TGTGCCAGCAGTGAGCGGGAGAAGGACGAGCAGTACTTC
j_call: TRBJ2-7
v_call: TRBV6-2/TRBV6-3
clone_size: NA
d_call: TRBD2

cdr3_aa: CASSWDRGRNIQYF
cdr3_nt: TGTGCCAGCAGCTGGGACAGGGGAAGAAACATTCAGTACTTC
j_call: TRBJ2-4
v_call: TRBV28
clone_size: NA
d_call: TRBD1

cdr3_aa: CASSLGASGRSYNEQFF
cdr3_nt: TGTGCCAGCAGCTTAGGAGCTAGCGGACGCTCCTACAATGAGCAGTTCTTC
j_call: TRBJ2-1
v_call: TRBV11-2
clone_size: NA
d_call: TRBD2

cdr3_aa: CASSFIRRGGDEQFF
cdr3_nt: TGTGCCAGCAGTTTTATCCGCCGAGGGGGAGATGAGCAGTTCTTC
j_call: TRBJ2-1
v_call: TRBV12-3/TRBV12-4
clone_size: NA
d_call: NA

cdr3_aa: CASSLTGTGEAYGYTF
cdr3_nt: TGTGCCAGCAGTTTAACCGGGACAGGGGAGGCCTATGGCTACACCTTC
j_call: TRBJ1-2
v_call: TRBV6-5
clone_size: NA
d_call: TRBD1

cdr3_aa: CTSSSEMGLGKLFF
cdr3_nt: TGTACCAGCAGCAGTGAGATGGGCTTGGGAAAACTGTTTTTT
j_call: TRBJ1-4
v_call: TRBV28
clone_size: once
d_call: NA

cdr3_aa: CASSSLSGGAIRQETQYF
cdr3_nt: TGTGCCAGCAGCTCACTCAGCGGGGGGGCAATCCGCCAAGAGACCCAGTACTTC
j_call: TRBJ2-5
v_call: TRBV7-8
clone_size: few
d_call: TRBD2

cdr3_aa: CSVRTRPLGYTF
cdr3_nt: TGCAGTGTCAGAACCCGACCTTTAGGCTACACCTTC
j_call: TRBJ1-2
v_call: TRBV20-1
clone_size: few
d_call: NA

cdr3_aa: CASKFSKGPSYEQYF
cdr3_nt: TGTGCCAGCAAATTCAGCAAAGGGCCATCCTACGAGCAGTACTTC
j_call: TRBJ2-7
v_call: TRBV27
clone_size: NA
d_call: NA

cdr3_aa: CASSAQGGLYGYTF
cdr3_nt: TGTGCCAGCAGCGCCCAGGGGGGCCTCTATGGCTACACCTTC
j_call: TRBJ1-2
v_call: TRBV9
clone_size: NA
d_call: TRBD1

cdr3_aa: CASSLLPGMADTQYF
cdr3_nt: TGTGCCAGCAGCTTACTACCAGGGATGGCAGATACGCAGTATTTT
j_call: TRBJ2-3
v_call: TRBV7-9
clone_size: NA
d_call: NA

cdr3_aa: CASSPRTNTGELFF
cdr3_nt: TGTGCCAGCTCACCACGTACGAACACCGGGGAGCTGTTTTTT
j_call: TRBJ2-2
v_call: TRBV18
clone_size: many
d_call: NA

cdr3_aa: CSVHTGTGGNEQFF
cdr3_nt: TGCAGTGTTCACACCGGGACAGGCGGAAATGAGCAGTTCTTC
j_call: TRBJ2-1
v_call: TRBV20-1
clone_size: medium-sized
d_call: TRBD1

cdr3_aa: CASSLVGVTSTDTQYF
cdr3_nt: TGCGCCAGCAGCTTGGTGGGAGTTACTAGCACAGATACGCAGTATTTT
j_call: TRBJ2-3
v_call: TRBV5-1
clone_size: few
d_call: NA

cdr3_aa: CASSLRDTNTGELFF
cdr3_nt: TGTGCCAGCAGCTTAAGGGACACGAACACCGGGGAGCTGTTTTTT
j_call: TRBJ2-2
v_call: TRBV7-2
clone_size: NA
d_call: NA

cdr3_aa: CSVPGTGIYGYTF
cdr3_nt: TGCAGCGTTCCCGGGACAGGGATCTATGGCTACACCTTC
j_call: TRBJ1-2
v_call: TRBV29-1
clone_size: NA
d_call: TRBD1

cdr3_aa: CASSQAGINQETQYF
cdr3_nt: TGTGCCAGCAGCCAAGCAGGGATTAACCAAGAGACCCAGTACTTC
j_call: TRBJ2-5
v_call: TRBV14
clone_size: few
d_call: NA

cdr3_aa: CASSLSPTTARRTQETQYF
cdr3_nt: TGTGCCAGCAGCTTATCCCCCACCACAGCCCGAAGGACGCAAGAGACCCAGTACTTC
j_call: TRBJ2-5
v_call: TRBV11-2
clone_size: few
d_call: NA

cdr3_aa: CASREASTEAFF
cdr3_nt: TGTGCCAGCAGAGAGGCCAGTACTGAAGCTTTCTTT
j_call: TRBJ1-1
v_call: TRBV2
clone_size: NA
d_call: NA

cdr3_aa: CASSLVRANTEAFF
cdr3_nt: TGTGCCAGCAGCCTGGTCAGGGCGAACACTGAAGCTTTCTTT
j_call: TRBJ1-1
v_call: TRBV28
clone_size: NA
d_call: NA

cdr3_aa: CASSQNLVSGRAGADTQYF
cdr3_nt: TGCGCCAGCAGCCAAAACCTTGTTAGCGGGAGGGCCGGGGCGGATACGCAGTATTTT
j_call: TRBJ2-3
v_call: TRBV4-3
clone_size: NA
d_call: TRBD2

cdr3_aa: CASRKRDRGEETQYF
cdr3_nt: TGTGCTAGCCGGAAACGGGACAGGGGAGAAGAGACCCAGTACTTC
j_call: TRBJ2-5
v_call: TRBV12-5
clone_size: few
d_call: TRBD1

cdr3_aa: CASSQRKGLAGDEQFF
cdr3_nt: TGTGCCAGCAGCCAAAGGAAGGGACTAGCGGGAGATGAGCAGTTCTTC
j_call: TRBJ2-1
v_call: TRBV3-1
clone_size: NA
d_call: TRBD2

cdr3_aa: CSARDGGRRADTQYF
cdr3_nt: TGCAGTGCTAGAGATGGCGGAAGACGTGCAGATACGCAGTATTTT
j_call: TRBJ2-3
v_call: TRBV20-1
clone_size: many
d_call: NA

cdr3_aa: CSVGISGNTIYF
cdr3_nt: TGCAGCGTGGGGATCTCTGGAAACACCATATATTTT
j_call: TRBJ1-3
v_call: TRBV29-1
clone_size: NA
d_call: NA

cdr3_aa: CASSGANVLTF
cdr3_nt: TGTGCCAGTTCTGGGGCCAACGTCCTGACTTTC
j_call: TRBJ2-6
v_call: TRBV2
clone_size: many
d_call: NA

cdr3_aa: CASNKDRGNTGELFF
cdr3_nt: TGTGCCAGCAACAAGGACAGGGGGAACACCGGGGAGCTGTTTTTT
j_call: TRBJ2-2
v_call: TRBV6-1
clone_size: NA
d_call: TRBD1

cdr3_aa: CASSLGSGGITDTQYF
cdr3_nt: TGTGCCAGCAGCCTGGGGAGCGGGGGGATCACAGATACGCAGTATTTT
j_call: TRBJ2-3
v_call: TRBV9
clone_size: NA
d_call: TRBD2

cdr3_aa: CATGVNTEAFF
cdr3_nt: TGTGCCACTGGAGTGAACACTGAAGCTTTCTTT
j_call: TRBJ1-1
v_call: TRBV10-3
clone_size: NA
d_call: NA

cdr3_aa: CASSLGSGLGSPLHF
cdr3_nt: TGTGCCAGCAGCTTAGGTTCCGGGCTCGGTTCACCCCTCCACTTT
j_call: TRBJ1-6
v_call: TRBV11-2
clone_size: many
d_call: NA

cdr3_aa: CTSSDPQRGTQYF
cdr3_nt: TGTACCAGCTCGGACCCACAGAGAGGGACCCAGTACTTC
j_call: TRBJ2-5
v_call: TRBV18
clone_size: few
d_call: NA

cdr3_aa: CASMSRGLTDTQYF
cdr3_nt: TGCGCCAGCATGTCTCGAGGTTTAACAGATACGCAGTATTTT
j_call: TRBJ2-3
v_call: TRBV10-2
clone_size: NA
d_call: NA

cdr3_aa: CSVEEVGRNTGELFF
cdr3_nt: TGCAGCGTTGAAGAAGTAGGACGGAACACCGGGGAGCTGTTTTTT
j_call: TRBJ2-2
v_call: TRBV29-1
clone_size: NA
d_call: NA

cdr3_aa: CASSLIYEQYF
cdr3_nt: TGTGCCAGCAGTTTAATTTACGAGCAGTACTTC
j_call: TRBJ2-7
v_call: TRBV28
clone_size: many
d_call: NA

cdr3_aa: CASRLGILGETQYF
cdr3_nt: TGTGCCAGCAGACTAGGGATTTTAGGAGAGACCCAGTACTTC
j_call: TRBJ2-5
v_call: TRBV27
clone_size: few
d_call: NA

cdr3_aa: CASSYKASNTEAFF
cdr3_nt: TGTGCCAGCAGTTATAAGGCTTCGAACACTGAAGCTTTCTTT
j_call: TRBJ1-1
v_call: TRBV27
clone_size: many
d_call: NA

cdr3_aa: CASSQDLGGASDEQFF
cdr3_nt: TGCGCCAGCAGCCAAGATCTGGGGGGAGCCAGCGATGAGCAGTTCTTC
j_call: TRBJ2-1
v_call: TRBV4-3
clone_size: many
d_call: NA

cdr3_aa: CASSGSGGPSDTQYF
cdr3_nt: TGTGCCAGCAGTGGTAGCGGGGGGCCCTCAGATACGCAGTATTTT
j_call: TRBJ2-3
v_call: TRBV6-4
clone_size: few
d_call: TRBD2

cdr3_aa: CASSVRAALSYEQYF
cdr3_nt: TGTGCCAGCAGTGTGAGGGCTGCGCTCTCCTACGAGCAGTACTTC
j_call: TRBJ2-7
v_call: TRBV2
clone_size: many
d_call: NA

cdr3_aa: CASSGDLPRDTQYF
cdr3_nt: TGTGCCAGCAGCGGGGACCTCCCTCGAGATACGCAGTATTTT
j_call: TRBJ2-3
v_call: TRBV9
clone_size: NA
d_call: NA

cdr3_aa: CASQTSGGQNTGELFF
cdr3_nt: TGTGCCAGCCAGACTAGCGGGGGGCAGAACACCGGGGAGCTGTTTTTT
j_call: TRBJ2-2
v_call: TRBV19
clone_size: NA
d_call: TRBD2

cdr3_aa: CASSFWNLRQVSSYEQYF
cdr3_nt: TGTGCCAGCAGTTTCTGGAACCTACGACAGGTTAGCTCCTACGAGCAGTACTTC
j_call: TRBJ2-7
v_call: TRBV28
clone_size: many
d_call: NA

cdr3_aa: CASSPFRDSISYEQYF
cdr3_nt: TGTGCCAGCAGCCCTTTCCGGGACTCTATCTCCTACGAGCAGTACTTC
j_call: TRBJ2-7
v_call: TRBV3-1
clone_size: NA
d_call: NA

cdr3_aa: CAWSPGRSDTQYF
cdr3_nt: TGTGCCTGGAGTCCCGGGAGGTCAGATACGCAGTATTTT
j_call: TRBJ2-3
v_call: TRBV30
clone_size: NA
d_call: TRBD2

cdr3_aa: CASSSYRRTETQYF
cdr3_nt: TGTGCCAGCAGTTCATACAGGAGGACAGAGACCCAGTACTTC
j_call: TRBJ2-5
v_call: TRBV2
clone_size: NA
d_call: NA

cdr3_aa: CSARQEGYGYTF
cdr3_nt: TGCAGCGCTCGACAGGAGGGATATGGCTACACCTTC
j_call: TRBJ1-2
v_call: TRBV29-1
clone_size: many
d_call: NA

cdr3_aa: CSAILRDTSNQPQHF
cdr3_nt: TGCAGTGCCATCCTTCGGGACACTAGCAATCAGCCCCAGCATTTT
j_call: TRBJ1-5
v_call: TRBV20-1
clone_size: medium-sized
d_call: NA

cdr3_aa: CASSYDSNYGYTF
cdr3_nt: TGTGCCAGCAGTTATGATAGCAACTATGGCTACACCTTC
j_call: TRBJ1-2
v_call: TRBV6-2/TRBV6-3
clone_size: few
d_call: NA

cdr3_aa: CASSSTSGSEEQYF
cdr3_nt: TGTGCCAGCAGTTCGACTAGCGGGAGCGAAGAGCAGTACTTC
j_call: TRBJ2-7
v_call: TRBV28
clone_size: few
d_call: TRBD2